The 12 T cell receptor beta chains listed next were all sequenced from one sample in a study of CD8 T cells in ankylosing spondylitis. Overall study findings and caveats: Characteristic, it appeared, of ankylosing spondylitis blood was a TCR beta motif of about eight highly homologous variants.

These receptors are not linked to any known antigen. Via MiXCR, TCRdb re-called the 5' RACE reads, giving one row per CDR3 protein. The repertoire includes over 700,000 distinct CDR3 sequences, roughly 20% of them detected once, and over 15% sits in the top ten. Sequencing used blood, either unsorted or a sorted T cell fraction (not recorded which). The source is a male donor with ankylosing spondylitis.

The J gene is TRBJ2-2, the V gene TRBV12-3 or TRBV12-4; TRBD2 might be the D (6 bases). The CDR3 has 15 amino acids. Trimming left V 7 bases short and J 5 bases short, with 17 bases between. CDR3 sequence (DNA): TGTGCCAGCACCGGGAGAGGGCCAGGGACCGGGGAGCTGTTTTTT. Translation: CASTGRGPGTGELFF.

The chain joins TRBV3-1 to TRBJ1-2; 8 bases are a match to TRBD1. Germline V gives CDR1 LGHDT, CDR2 YNNKEL (reference sequence). The V segment lost 4 bases and the J segment 4 bases; nucleotides outside the gene matches: 5. CDR3 length: 14 amino acids. CDR3 coding DNA: TGTGCCAGCAGCCGACAGGGGTTCAGCTATGGCTACACCTTC. Its translation: CASSRQGFSYGYTF.

There are a few counts of this clonotype. The rearrangement links TRBV20-1 to TRBJ2-3; perhaps TRBD1 as D (7 bases). The germline V and J ends were trimmed by 2 bases and 3 bases, with 12 bases remaining between them. The V gene's germline CDR1 is DFQATT and CDR2 SNEGSKA (reference sequence). This CDR3 contains 14 residues. CDR3 residues: CSARKTGRTDTQYF. In DNA form, the CDR3 reads TGCAGTGCTAGAAAGACAGGGAGGACAGATACGCAGTATTTT.

Remarks on this clonotype: Lacking the conserved final phenylalanine or tryptophan, this CDR3 likely reflects a read error. This chain connects TRBV20-1 to TRBJ1-1; D may be TRBD1 (5 bases). The CDR3 extends over 13 amino acids. The germline V gene encodes CDR1 DFQATT and CDR2 SNEGSKA (reference sequence). The V and J ends lost 3 bases and 4 bases respectively, with 12 bases between them. This chain's CDR3 is CSASDGGVTEAFV. The CDR3 nucleotides read TGCAGTGCTAGCGATGGAGGGGTCACTGAAGCTTTCGTT.

The genes are TRBV20-1 and TRBJ1-2, with a tentative D call TRBD1 (5 bases). Germline V gives CDR1 DFQATT, CDR2 SNEGSKA (reference sequence). Trimming stripped 0 bases from V and 5 bases from J, with 10 bases between. The length of the CDR3 is 13 residues. The CDR3 protein is CSARDGDFYGYTF. In DNA form, the CDR3 reads TGCAGTGCTAGAGATGGGGACTTTTATGGCTACACCTTC.

This clonotype came up many times. The V and J genes are TRBV20-1 and TRBJ1-1, with D unclear. This CDR3 spans 13 amino acids. V was pared by 0 bases and J by 9 bases, with 14 bases between. CDR1 and CDR2 from the germline V gene are DFQATT and SNEGSKA (reference sequence). This chain's CDR3 is CSARDPALKQAFF. In DNA form, the CDR3 reads TGCAGTGCTAGAGATCCAGCCCTAAAGCAAGCTTTCTTT.

The chain uses TRBV3-1 and TRBJ2-2, with TRBD2 matching over 7 bases. V gave up 4 bases and J gave up 5 bases; unmatched junction bases: 4. Germline lookup yields CDR1 LGHDT and CDR2 YNNKEL (reference sequence). The CDR3 spans 14 residues. CDR3 residues: CASSRREGTGELFF. The CDR3 nucleotides read TGTGCCAGCAGCCGCAGGGAGGGGACCGGGGAGCTGTTTTTT.

This rearrangement joins TRBV27 to TRBJ2-2; D remains unclear. Deletions cut 4 bases from V and 4 bases from J, with 16 bases between. This CDR3 spans 16 amino acids. Germline CDR1 reads MNHEY; CDR2 reads SMNVEV (reference sequence). The CDR3 region has the DNA TGTGCCAGCAGTTCCCTGCTAGGGCAAACCACCGGGGAGCTGTTTTTT. Translating it yields CASSSLLGQTTGELFF.

This chain uses TRBV4-2 with TRBJ2-3, with TRBD2 matching over 10 bases. Germline CDR1 reads LGHNA; CDR2 reads YNFKEQ. V shed 3 bases and J 2 bases; nucleotides not matched to a gene: 2. The CDR3 totals 15 residues. CDR3 in DNA: TGTGCCAGCAGCCAGAGCGGGGGGGCCACAGATACGCAGTATTTT. Its translation is CASSQSGGATDTQYF.

This clonotype showed up just a few times. The rearrangement uses TRBV29-1 and TRBJ1-1; 8 nucleotides match TRBD1. J lost 1 base, V lost 7 bases, and 5 bases had no gene match. The CDR3 is 13 amino acids. CDR1 is SQVTM, CDR2 ANQGSEA, per germline. CDR3 nucleotides: TGCAGCGCTGGCCAGGGGGCGAACACTGAAGCTTTCTTT. It codes for CSAGQGANTEAFF.

This clonotype has a handful of counts. The V and J genes are TRBV12-3 or TRBV12-4 and TRBJ2-2, with D unresolved. The V gene lost 1 base and the J gene lost 5 bases, with 11 bases spanning the gap. CDR3 length: 15 amino acids. Here the CDR3 reads CASSLGPLGTGELFF. The CDR3 DNA reads as TGTGCCAGCAGTTTAGGTCCGCTGGGAACCGGGGAGCTGTTTTTT.

V gene TRBV28 combines with J gene TRBJ2-2; 9 bases fit TRBD1. The CDR3 totals 16 residues. The ends lost 6 bases at V and 2 bases at J; junction bases unmatched: 7. Germline V lookup: CDR1 MDHEN, CDR2 SYDVKM. The CDR3 here is CASSSNRGRNTGELFF. DNA for the CDR3: TGTGCCAGCAGCTCGAACAGGGGGCGCAACACCGGGGAGCTGTTTTTT.